Sequencing of this T cell receptor (beta chain) was carried out in a study of T cells in Graves' hyperthyroidism and ophthalmopathy. Regions amplified from RNA transcripts were the TCR beta CDR3 regions. First-round RT-PCR of the TCR CDR3 relied on the HTBI primer set. TCRdb re-derived calls from the multiplex PCR reads in MiXCR, one entry per CDR3 protein. The sample shows about 400,000 distinct CDR3 sequences, roughly an eighth of them seen only once. This clonotype was counted ten times or more. Germline V gives CDR1 SGHRS, CDR2 YFSETQ. The length of the CDR3 is 13 residues. Trimming took 2 bases from V and 3 from J; bases not matched to a gene: 2.

The rearrangement links TRBV5-1 to TRBJ2-7, with 7 positions matching TRBD2. The source is a man aged 50-59 years with Graves' ophthalmopathy. Input material: blood. CDR3 amino acids: CASSLRTSYEQYF. The CDR3 DNA is TGCGCCAGCAGCTTAAGGACTAGCTACGAGCAGTACTTC.